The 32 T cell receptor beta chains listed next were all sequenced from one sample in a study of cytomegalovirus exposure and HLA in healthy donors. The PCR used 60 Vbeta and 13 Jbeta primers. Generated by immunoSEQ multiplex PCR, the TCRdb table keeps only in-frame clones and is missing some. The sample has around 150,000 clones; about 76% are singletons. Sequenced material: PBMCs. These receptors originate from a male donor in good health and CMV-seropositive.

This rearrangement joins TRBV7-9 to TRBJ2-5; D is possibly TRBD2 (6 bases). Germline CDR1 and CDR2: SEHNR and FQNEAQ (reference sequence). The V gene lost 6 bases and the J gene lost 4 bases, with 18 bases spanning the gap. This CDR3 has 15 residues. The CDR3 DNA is TGTGCCAGCAGTCGGAGGGCAAACTACCTAGAGACCCAGTACTTC. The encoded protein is CASSRRANYLETQYF.

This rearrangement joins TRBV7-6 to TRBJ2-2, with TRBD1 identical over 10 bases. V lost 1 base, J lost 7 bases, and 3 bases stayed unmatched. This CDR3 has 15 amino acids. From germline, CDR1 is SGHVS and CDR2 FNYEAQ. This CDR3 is CASSLETGGGGELFF. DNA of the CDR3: TGTGCCAGCAGCTTAGAGACAGGGGGCGGCGGGGAGCTGTTTTTT. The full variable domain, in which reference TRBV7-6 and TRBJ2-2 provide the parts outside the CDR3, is GAGVSQSPRYKVTKRGQDVALRCDPISGHVSLYWYRQALGQGPEFLTYFNYEAQQDKSGLPNDRFSAERPEGSISTLTIQRTEQRDSAMYRCASSLETGGGGELFFGEGSRLTVL.

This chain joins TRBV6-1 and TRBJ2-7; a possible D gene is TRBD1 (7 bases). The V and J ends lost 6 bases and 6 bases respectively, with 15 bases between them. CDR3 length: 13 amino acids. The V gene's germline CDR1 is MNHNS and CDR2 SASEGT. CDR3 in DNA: TGTGCCAGCAGGGAGGGGGCCCCCATCGAGCAGTACTTC. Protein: CASREGAPIEQYF.

The CDR3 DNA sequence: TGTGCCAGCAGTCCCGGAAGCGGGGGTCTGGGAGAGCAGTACTTC. It specifies CASSPGSGGLGEQYF. This chain uses TRBV25-1 with TRBJ2-5; TRBD2 matches at 8 bases. After removal of 5 bases from V and 11 bases from J, the junction contained 16 bases not matched to a gene. This CDR3 region has 15 residues. Per germline, CDR1 MGHDK and CDR2 SYGVNS. Complete variable domain (other parts from reference TRBV25-1 and TRBJ2-5): EADIYQTPRYLVIGTGKKITLECSQTMGHDKMYWYQQDPGMELHLIHYSYGVNSTEKGDLSSESTVSRIRTEHFPLTLESARPSHTSQYLCASSPGSGGLGEQYFGPGTRLLVL.

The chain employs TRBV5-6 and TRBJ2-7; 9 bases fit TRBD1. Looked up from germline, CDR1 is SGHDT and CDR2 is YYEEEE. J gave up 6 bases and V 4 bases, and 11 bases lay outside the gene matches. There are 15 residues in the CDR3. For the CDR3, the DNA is TGTGCCAGCAGCGTACCGGGACAGGGTGGGCTCGAGCAGTACTTC. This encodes CASSVPGQGGLEQYF.

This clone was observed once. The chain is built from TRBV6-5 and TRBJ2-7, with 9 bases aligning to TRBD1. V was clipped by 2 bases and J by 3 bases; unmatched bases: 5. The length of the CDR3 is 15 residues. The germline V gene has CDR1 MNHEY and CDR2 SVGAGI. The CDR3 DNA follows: TGTGCCAGCAGTTACGGCGGGACAGGGAACTACGAGCAGTACTTC. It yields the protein CASSYGGTGNYEQYF.

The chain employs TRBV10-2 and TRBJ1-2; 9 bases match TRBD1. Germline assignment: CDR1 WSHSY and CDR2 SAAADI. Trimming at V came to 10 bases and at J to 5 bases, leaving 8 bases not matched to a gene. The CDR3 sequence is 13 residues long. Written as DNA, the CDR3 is TGCGCCACCATACAGGGGGCAGGGTATGGCTACACCTTC. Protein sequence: CATIQGAGYGYTF.

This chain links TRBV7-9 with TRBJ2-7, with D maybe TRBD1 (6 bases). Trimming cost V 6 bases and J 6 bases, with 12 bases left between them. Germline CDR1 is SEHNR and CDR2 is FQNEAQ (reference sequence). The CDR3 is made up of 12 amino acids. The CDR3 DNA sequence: TGTGCCAGCAGTACAGGGTTGGGCGAGCAGTACTTC. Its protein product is CASSTGLGEQYF.

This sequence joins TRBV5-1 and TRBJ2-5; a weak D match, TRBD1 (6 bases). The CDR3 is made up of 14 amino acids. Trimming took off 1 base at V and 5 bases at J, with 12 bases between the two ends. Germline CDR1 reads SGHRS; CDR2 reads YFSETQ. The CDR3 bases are TGCGCCAGCAGCTTGACGACAGGACGGGAGACCCAGTACTTC. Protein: CASSLTTGRETQYF.

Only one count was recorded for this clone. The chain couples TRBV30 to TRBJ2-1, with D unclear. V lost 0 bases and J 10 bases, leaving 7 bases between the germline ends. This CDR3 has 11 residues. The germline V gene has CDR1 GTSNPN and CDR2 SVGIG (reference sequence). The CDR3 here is CAWSVAREQFF. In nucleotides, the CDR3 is TGTGCCTGGAGTGTAGCCAGGGAGCAGTTCTTC.

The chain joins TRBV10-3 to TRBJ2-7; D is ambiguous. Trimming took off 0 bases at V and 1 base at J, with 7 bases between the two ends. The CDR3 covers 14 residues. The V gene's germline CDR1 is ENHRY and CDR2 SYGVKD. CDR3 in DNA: TGTGCCATCAGTGAGTCGACACCTTCCTACGAGCAGTACTTC. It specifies CAISESTPSYEQYF.

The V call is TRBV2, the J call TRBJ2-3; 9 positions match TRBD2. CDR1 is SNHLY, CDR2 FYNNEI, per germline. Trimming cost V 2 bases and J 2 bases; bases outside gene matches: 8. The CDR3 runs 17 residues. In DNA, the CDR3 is TGTGCCAGCAGTGAAAGTGTACTAGCGGGCAACACAGATACGCAGTATTTT. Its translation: CASSESVLAGNTDTQYF.

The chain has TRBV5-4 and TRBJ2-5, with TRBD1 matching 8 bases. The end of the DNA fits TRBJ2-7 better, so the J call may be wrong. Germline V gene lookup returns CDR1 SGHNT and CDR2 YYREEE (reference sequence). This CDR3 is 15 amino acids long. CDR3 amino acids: CASSLEGDRGGEQYF. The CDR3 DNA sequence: TGTGCCAGCAGCTTGGAGGGAGACAGGGGCGGCGAGCAGTACTTC.

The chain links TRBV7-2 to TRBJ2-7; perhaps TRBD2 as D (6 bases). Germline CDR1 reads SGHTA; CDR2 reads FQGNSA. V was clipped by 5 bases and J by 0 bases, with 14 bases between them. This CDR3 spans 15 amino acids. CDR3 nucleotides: TGTGCCAGCAGCCCCGGGAGACTGCGCTCCTACGAGCAGTACTTC. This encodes CASSPGRLRSYEQYF.

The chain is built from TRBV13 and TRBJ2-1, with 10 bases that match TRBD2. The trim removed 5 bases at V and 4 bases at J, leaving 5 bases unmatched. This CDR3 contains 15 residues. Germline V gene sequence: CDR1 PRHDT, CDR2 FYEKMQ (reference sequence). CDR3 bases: TGTGCCAGCAGCGAAAGACTAGCGGGTTACAATGAGCAGTTCTTC. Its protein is CASSERLAGYNEQFF.

The CDR3: CASSLRAGVEFF. The CDR3 DNA is TGTGCCAGCAGCTTGCGCGCGGGGGTAGAGTTCTTC. This chain uses TRBV5-4 with TRBJ2-1, with TRBD2 matching 7 bases. CDR1 SGHNT and CDR2 YYREEE come from the germline V gene (reference sequence). This CDR3 spans 12 amino acids. V trimming: 1 base; J trimming: 14 bases; junction bases outside the gene matches: 6.

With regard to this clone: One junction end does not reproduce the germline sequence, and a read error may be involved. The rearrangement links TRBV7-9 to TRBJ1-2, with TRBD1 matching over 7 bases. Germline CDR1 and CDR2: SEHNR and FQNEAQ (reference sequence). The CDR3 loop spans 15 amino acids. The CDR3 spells CSSSFTGQQLYGYTF. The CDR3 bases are TGTTCCAGCAGCTTTACGGGACAGCAACTTTATGGCTACACCTTC.

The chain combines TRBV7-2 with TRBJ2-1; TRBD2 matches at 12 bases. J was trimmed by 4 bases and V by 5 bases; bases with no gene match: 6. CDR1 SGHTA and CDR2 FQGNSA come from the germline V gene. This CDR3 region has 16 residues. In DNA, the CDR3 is TGTGCCAGCAGCCTTAGACTAGCGGGGGTATACAATGAGCAGTTCTTC. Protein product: CASSLRLAGVYNEQFF.

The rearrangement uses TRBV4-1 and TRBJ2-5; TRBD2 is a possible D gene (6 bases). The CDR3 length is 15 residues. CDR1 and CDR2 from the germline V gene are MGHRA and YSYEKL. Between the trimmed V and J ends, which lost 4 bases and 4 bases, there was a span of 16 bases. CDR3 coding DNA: TGCGCCAGCAGCCGCCTACCAGGGACTGGAGAGACCCAGTACTTC. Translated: CASSRLPGTGETQYF.

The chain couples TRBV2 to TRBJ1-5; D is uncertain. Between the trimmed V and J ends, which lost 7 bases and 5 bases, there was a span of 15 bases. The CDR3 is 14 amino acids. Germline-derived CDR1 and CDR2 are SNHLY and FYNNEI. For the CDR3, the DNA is TGTGCCAGCACCCCAGACGGGAGGGATCAGCCCCAGCATTTT. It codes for CASTPDGRDQPQHF.

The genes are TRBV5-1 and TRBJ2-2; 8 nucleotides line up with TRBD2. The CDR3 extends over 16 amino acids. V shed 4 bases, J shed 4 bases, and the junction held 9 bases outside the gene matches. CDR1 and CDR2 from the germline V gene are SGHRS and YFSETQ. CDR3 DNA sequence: TGCGCCAGCAGCAGGCTACGGGGGGGCCGCACCGGGGAGCTGTTTTTT. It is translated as CASSRLRGGRTGELFF.

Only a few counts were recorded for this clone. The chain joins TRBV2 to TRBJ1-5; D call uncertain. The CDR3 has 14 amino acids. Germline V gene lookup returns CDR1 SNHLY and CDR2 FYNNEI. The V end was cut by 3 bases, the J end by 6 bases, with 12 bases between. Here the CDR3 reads CASSEGPGGQPQHF. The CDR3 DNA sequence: TGTGCCAGCAGTGAGGGTCCAGGTGGTCAGCCCCAGCATTTT.

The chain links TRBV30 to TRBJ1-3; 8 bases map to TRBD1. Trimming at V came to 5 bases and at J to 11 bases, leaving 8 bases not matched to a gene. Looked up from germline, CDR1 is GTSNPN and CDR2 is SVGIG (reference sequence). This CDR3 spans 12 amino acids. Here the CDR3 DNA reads TGTGCCTGGGGGACAGGATCACAGGCCATATATTTT. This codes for CAWGTGSQAIYF.

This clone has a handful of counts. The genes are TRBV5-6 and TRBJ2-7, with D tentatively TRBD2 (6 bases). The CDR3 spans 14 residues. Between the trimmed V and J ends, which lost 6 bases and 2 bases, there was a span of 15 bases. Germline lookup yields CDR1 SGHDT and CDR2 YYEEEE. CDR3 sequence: CASNRGSLPYEQYF. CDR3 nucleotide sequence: TGTGCCAGCAACCGGGGGTCCCTTCCCTACGAGCAGTACTTC.

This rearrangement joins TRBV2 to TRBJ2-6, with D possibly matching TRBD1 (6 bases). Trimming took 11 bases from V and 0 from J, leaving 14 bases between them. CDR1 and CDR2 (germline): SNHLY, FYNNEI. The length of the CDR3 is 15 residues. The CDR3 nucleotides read TGTGCCTCGTCCAACAGGGTCTCTGGGGCCAACGTCCTGACTTTC. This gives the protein CASSNRVSGANVLTF.

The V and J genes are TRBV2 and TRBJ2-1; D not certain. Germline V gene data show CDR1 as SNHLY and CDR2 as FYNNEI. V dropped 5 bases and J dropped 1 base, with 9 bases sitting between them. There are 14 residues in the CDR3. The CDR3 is CASSPERSYNEQFF. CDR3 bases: TGTGCCAGCAGTCCGGAGAGGTCCTACAATGAGCAGTTCTTC.

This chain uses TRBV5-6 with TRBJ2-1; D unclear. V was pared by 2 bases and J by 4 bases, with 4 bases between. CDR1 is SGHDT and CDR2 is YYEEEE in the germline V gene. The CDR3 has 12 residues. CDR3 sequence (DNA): TGTGCCAGCAGCTTTAGTTACAATGAGCAGTTCTTC. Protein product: CASSFSYNEQFF.

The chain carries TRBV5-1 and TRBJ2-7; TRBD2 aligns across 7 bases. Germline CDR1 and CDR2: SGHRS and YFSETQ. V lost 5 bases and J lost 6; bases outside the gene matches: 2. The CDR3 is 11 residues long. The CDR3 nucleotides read TGCGCCAGCAGGGAGCGGGGCGAGCAGTACTTC. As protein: CASRERGEQYF.

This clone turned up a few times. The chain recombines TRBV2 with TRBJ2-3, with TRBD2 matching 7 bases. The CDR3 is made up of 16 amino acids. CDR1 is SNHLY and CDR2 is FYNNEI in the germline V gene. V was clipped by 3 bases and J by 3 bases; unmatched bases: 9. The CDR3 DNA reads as TGTGCCAGCAGTGAGGGGTGGGGTAGCGGGACAGATACGCAGTATTTT. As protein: CASSEGWGSGTDTQYF. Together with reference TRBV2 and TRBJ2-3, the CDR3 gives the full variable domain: EPEVTQTPSHQVTQMGQEVILRCVPISNHLYFYWYRQILGQKVEFLVSFYNNEISEKSEIFDDQFSVERPDGSNFTLKIRSTKLEDSAMYFCASSEGWGSGTDTQYFGPGTRLTVL.

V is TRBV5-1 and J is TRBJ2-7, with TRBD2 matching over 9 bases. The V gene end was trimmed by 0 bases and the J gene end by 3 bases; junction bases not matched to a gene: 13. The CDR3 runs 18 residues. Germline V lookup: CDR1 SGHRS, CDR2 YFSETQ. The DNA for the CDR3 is TGCGCCAGCAGCTTGGCGGCTAGCGGGGCTTCATTTAACTACGAGCAGTACTTC. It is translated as CASSLAASGASFNYEQYF.

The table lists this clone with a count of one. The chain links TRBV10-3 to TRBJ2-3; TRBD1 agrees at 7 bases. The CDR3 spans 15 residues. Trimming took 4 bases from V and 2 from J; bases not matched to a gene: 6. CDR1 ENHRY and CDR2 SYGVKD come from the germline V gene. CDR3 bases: TGTGCCATCAGTGGTACAGGGGCGACCACAGATACGCAGTATTTT. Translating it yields CAISGTGATTDTQYF.

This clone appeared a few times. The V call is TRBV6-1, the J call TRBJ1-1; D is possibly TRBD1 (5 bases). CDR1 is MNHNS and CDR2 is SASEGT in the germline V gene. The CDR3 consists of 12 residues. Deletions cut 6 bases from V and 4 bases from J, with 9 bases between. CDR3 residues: CASRSGGTEAFF. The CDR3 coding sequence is TGTGCCAGCAGGTCGGGGGGCACTGAAGCTTTCTTT.